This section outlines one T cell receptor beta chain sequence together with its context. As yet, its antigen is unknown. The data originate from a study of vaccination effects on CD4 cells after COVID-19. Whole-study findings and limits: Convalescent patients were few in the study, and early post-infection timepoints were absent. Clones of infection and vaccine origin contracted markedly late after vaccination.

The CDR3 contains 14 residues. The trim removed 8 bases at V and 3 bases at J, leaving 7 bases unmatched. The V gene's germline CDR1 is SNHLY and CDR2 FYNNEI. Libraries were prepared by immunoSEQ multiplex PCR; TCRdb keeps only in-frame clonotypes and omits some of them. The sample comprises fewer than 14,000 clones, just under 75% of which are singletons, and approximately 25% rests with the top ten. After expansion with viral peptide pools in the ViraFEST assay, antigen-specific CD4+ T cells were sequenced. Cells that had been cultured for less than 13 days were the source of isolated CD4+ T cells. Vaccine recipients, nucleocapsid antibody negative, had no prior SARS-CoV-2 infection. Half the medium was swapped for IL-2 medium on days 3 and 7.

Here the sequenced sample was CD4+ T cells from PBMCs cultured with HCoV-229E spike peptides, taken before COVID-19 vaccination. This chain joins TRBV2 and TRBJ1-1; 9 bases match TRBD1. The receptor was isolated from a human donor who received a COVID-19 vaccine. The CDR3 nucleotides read TGTGCCAGCCGTTCCGGGACAGGGTACACTGAAGCTTTCTTT. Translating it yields CASRSGTGYTEAFF.